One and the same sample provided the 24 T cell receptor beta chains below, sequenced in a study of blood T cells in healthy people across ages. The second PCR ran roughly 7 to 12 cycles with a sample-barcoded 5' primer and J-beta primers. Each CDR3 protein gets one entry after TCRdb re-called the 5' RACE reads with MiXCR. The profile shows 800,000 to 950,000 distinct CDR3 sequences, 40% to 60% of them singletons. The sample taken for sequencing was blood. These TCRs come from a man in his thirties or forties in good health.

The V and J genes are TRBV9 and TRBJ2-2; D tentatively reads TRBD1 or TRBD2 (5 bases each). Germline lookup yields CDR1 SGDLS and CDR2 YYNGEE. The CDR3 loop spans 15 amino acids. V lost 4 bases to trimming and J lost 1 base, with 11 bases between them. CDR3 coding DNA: TGTGCCAGCAGCCCGCGAGGGGAGAACACCGGGGAGCTGTTTTTT. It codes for CASSPRGENTGELFF.

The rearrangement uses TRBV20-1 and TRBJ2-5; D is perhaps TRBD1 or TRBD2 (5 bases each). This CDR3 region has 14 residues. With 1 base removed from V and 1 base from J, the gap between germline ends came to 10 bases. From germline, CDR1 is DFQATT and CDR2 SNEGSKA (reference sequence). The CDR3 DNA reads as TGCAGTGCTAGAGTCTCGGGGCGCCAAGAGACCCAGTACTTC. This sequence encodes CSARVSGRQETQYF.

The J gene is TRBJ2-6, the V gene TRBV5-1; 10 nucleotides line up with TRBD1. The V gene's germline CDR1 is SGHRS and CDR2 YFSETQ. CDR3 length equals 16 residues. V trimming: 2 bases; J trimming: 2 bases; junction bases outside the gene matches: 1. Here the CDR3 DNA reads TGCGCCAGCAGCTTAGGACAGGGGGCTGGGGCCAACGTCCTGACTTTC. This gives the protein CASSLGQGAGANVLTF.

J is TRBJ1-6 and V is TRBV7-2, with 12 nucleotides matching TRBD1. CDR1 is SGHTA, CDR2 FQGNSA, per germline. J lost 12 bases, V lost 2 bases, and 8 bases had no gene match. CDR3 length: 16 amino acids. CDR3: CASSLTTGTGGLPLHF. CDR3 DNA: TGTGCCAGCAGCTTAACGACCGGGACAGGGGGCTTACCCCTCCACTTT.

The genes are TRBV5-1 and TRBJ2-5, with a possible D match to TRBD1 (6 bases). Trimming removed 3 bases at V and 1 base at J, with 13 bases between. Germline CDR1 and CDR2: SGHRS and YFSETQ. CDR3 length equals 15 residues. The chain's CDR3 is CASSSPTGTQETQYF. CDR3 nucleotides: TGCGCCAGCAGCTCCCCTACAGGGACCCAAGAGACCCAGTACTTC.

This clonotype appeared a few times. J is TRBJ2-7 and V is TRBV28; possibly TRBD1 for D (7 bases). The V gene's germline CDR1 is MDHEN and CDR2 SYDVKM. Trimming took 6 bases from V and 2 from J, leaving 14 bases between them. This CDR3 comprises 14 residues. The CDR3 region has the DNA TGTGCCAGCAGGGAGGGACAGATAGCCTACGAGCAGTACTTC. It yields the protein CASREGQIAYEQYF.

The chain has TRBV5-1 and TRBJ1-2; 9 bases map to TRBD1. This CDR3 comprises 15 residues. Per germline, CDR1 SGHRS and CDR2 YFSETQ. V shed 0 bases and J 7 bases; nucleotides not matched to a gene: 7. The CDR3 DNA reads TGCGCCAGCAGCTTGGAGGGACAGGGAATCTGTGGCTACACCTTC. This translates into CASSLEGQGICGYTF.

The CDR3 reads CSARLGASYEQYF. CDR3 DNA sequence: TGCAGTGCGAGACTCGGGGCCTCCTACGAGCAGTACTTC. This rearrangement joins TRBV20-1 to TRBJ2-7; the D gene could be TRBD1 or TRBD2 (5 bases each). With 6 bases removed from V and 0 bases from J, the gap between germline ends came to 12 bases. The germline gives CDR1 DFQATT, CDR2 SNEGSKA (reference sequence). This CDR3 is built from 13 residues.

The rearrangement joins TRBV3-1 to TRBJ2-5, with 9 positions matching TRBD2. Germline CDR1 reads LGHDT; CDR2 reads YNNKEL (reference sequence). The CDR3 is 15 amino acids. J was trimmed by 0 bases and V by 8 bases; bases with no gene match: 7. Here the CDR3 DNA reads TGTGCCAGCCGGCTAGCGGGATGGTACCAAGAGACCCAGTACTTC. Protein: CASRLAGWYQETQYF.

CDR3 coding DNA: TGTGCCGGTGCGGGGGCCTATACGCAGTATTTT. Translation gives CAGAGAYTQYF. V usage is TRBV6-5 and J usage is TRBJ2-3; possibly TRBD2 for D (7 bases). V gave up 11 bases and J gave up 7 bases, with 13 bases separating them. Germline CDR1 is MNHEY and CDR2 is SVGAGI. This CDR3 contains 11 residues.

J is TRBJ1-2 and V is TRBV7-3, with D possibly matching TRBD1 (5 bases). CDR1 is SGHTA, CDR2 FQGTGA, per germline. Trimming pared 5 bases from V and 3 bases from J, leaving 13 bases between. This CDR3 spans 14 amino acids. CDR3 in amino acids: CASSTGPGDYGYTF. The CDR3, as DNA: TGTGCCAGCAGCACGGGACCGGGCGACTATGGCTACACCTTC. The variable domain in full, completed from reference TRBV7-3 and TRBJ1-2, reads GAGVSQTPSNKVTEKGKYVELRCDPISGHTALYWYRQSLGQGPEFLIYFQGTGAADDSGLPNDRFFAVRPEGSVSTLKIQRTERGDSAVYLCASSTGPGDYGYTFGSGTRLTVV.

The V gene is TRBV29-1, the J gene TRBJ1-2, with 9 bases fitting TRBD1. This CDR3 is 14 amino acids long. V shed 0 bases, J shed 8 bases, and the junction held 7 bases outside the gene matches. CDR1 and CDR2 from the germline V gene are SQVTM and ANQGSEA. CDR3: CSVEDPQGAEGYTF. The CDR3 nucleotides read TGCAGCGTTGAAGATCCACAGGGGGCGGAGGGCTACACCTTC.

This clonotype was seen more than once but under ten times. The CDR3 sequence is CASAEANYGYTF. The CDR3 nucleotides read TGCGCCAGCGCGGAGGCTAACTATGGCTACACCTTC. The chain combines TRBV5-1 with TRBJ1-2; D is undetermined. Trimming removed 7 bases at V and 0 bases at J, with 7 bases between. The CDR3 has 12 residues. CDR1 is SGHRS and CDR2 is YFSETQ in the germline V gene.

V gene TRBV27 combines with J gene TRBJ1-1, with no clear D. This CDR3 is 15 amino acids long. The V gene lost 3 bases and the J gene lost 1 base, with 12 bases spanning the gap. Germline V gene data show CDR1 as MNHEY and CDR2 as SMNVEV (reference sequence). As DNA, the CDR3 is TGTGCCAGCAGTTTCACGGATTCCGGGAACACTGAAGCTTTCTTT. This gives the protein CASSFTDSGNTEAFF.

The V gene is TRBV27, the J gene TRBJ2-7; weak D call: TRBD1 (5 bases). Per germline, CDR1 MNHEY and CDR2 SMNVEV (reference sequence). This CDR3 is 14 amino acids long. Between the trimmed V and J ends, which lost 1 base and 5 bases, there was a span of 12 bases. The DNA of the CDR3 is TGTGCCAGCAGTTTATGGGCAGGGTCCCACGAGCAGTACTTC. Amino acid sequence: CASSLWAGSHEQYF.

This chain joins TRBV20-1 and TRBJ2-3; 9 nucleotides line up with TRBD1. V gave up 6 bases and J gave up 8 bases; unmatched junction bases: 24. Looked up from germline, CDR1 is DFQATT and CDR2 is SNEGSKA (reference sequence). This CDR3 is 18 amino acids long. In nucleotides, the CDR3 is TGCAGTGCCCCCCGGGGTAGCGTTGCCGGGGCGACAGGGGGTACGCAGTATTTT. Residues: CSAPRGSVAGATGGTQYF.

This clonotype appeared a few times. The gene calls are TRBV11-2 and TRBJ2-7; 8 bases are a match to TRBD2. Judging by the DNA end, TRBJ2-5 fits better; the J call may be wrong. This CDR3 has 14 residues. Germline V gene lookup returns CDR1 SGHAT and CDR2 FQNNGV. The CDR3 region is CASSLVPSGETQYF. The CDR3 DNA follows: TGTGCCAGCAGCTTAGTTCCTAGCGGGGAGACCCAGTACTTC.

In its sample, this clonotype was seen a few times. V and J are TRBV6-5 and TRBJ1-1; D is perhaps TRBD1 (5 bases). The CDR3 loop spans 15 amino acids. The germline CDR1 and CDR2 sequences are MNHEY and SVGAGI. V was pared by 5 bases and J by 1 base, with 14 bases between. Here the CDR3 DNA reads TGTGCCAGCAGTAACTTGGACAATTCGAACACTGAAGCTTTCTTT. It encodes CASSNLDNSNTEAFF.

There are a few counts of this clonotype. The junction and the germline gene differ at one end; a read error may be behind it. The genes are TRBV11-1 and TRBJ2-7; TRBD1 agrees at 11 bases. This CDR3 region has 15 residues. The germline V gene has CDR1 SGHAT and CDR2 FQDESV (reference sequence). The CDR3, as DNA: TGTGCCAGCAGCATAGCGGGACAGGGGGCCTACGAGCAGTACTTC. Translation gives CASSIAGQGAYEQYF.

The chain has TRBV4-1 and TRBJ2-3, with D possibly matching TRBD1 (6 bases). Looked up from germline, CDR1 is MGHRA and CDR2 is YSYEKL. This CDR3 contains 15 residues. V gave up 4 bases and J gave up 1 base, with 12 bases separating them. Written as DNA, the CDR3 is TGCGCCAGCAGCCCCCTCGAGGGGGGCACAGATACGCAGTATTTT. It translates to CASSPLEGGTDTQYF.

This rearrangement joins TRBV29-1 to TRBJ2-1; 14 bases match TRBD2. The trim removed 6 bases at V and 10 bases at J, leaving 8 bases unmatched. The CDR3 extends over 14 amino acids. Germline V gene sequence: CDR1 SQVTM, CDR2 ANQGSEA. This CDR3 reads CSVGGTSGGAEQFF. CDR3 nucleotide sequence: TGCAGCGTGGGCGGGACTAGCGGGGGTGCGGAGCAGTTCTTC.

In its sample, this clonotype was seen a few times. The DNA of the CDR3 is TGTGCCAGCAGCCCCTCGACGGACTTCTCCTACGAGCAGTACTTC. This sequence encodes CASSPSTDFSYEQYF. The gene calls are TRBV13 and TRBJ2-7; a weak D match, TRBD2 (5 bases). V lost 5 bases to trimming and J lost 0 bases, with 14 bases between them. Looked up from germline, CDR1 is PRHDT and CDR2 is FYEKMQ (reference sequence). The CDR3 contains 15 residues.

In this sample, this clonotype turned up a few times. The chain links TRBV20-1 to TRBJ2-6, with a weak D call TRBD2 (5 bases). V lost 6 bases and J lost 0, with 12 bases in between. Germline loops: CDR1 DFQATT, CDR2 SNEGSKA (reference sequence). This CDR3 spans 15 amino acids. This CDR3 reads CSAFDGDSGANVLTF. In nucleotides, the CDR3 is TGCAGTGCCTTCGACGGGGACTCTGGGGCCAACGTCCTGACTTTC.

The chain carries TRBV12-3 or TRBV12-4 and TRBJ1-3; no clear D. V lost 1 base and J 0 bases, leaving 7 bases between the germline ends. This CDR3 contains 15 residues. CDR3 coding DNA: TGTGCCAGCAGTTTAGGGGTCGGCTCTGGAAACACCATATATTTT. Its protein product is CASSLGVGSGNTIYF.